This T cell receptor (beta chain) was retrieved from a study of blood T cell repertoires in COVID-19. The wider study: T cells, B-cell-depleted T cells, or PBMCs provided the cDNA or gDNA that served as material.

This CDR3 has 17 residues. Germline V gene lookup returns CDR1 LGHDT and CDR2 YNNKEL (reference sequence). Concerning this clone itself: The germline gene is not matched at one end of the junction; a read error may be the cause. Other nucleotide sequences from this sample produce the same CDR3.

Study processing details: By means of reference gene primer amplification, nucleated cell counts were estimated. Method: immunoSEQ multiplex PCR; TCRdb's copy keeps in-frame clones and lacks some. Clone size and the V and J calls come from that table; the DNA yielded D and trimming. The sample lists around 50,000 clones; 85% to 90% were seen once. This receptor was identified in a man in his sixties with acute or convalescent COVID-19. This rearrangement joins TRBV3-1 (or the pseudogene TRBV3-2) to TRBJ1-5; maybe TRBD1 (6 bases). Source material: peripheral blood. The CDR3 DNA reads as TGTGCCAGCAGCCAAGGTTGGACAGCGCCACGCAATCAACCCCAGCATTTT. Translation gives CASSQGWTAPRNQPQHF.